The 15 T cell receptor beta chains in this list originate from one sample, sequenced in a study of shared clonotypes between healthy human individuals. The naive CD8 fraction comprised CD45RO-negative cells positively selected for CCR7 and excluded terminally differentiated effector memory CD45RA+ cells. Assay: immunoSEQ multiplex PCR; the TCRdb copy retains only in-frame clones and omits some. The sample records around 1.9 million clones, approximately 94% being singletons. The sample was naive CD8+ T cells from PBMCs. These TCRs come from a man younger than 30 in good health. Some clones in this sample may be carry-over from other donors' samples.

This clone was picked up one time. The chain combines TRBV2 with TRBJ2-7, with 8 bases aligning to TRBD1. The germline V gene has CDR1 SNHLY and CDR2 FYNNEI. CDR3 length: 18 residues. Trimming removed 0 bases from V and 2 bases from J; junction bases left unmatched: 12. The DNA of the CDR3 is TGTGCCAGCAGTGAAGCGACACCCGGACAGGGCCTTGCCTACGAGCAGTACTTC. This sequence encodes CASSEATPGQGLAYEQYF.

The gene calls are TRBV9 and TRBJ1-2; tentatively, D is TRBD1 (6 bases). The CDR3 totals 13 residues. Between the trimmed V and J ends, which lost 0 bases and 6 bases, there was a span of 9 bases. Germline V gene data show CDR1 as SGDLS and CDR2 as YYNGEE. CDR3 protein: CASSVVAGDGYTF. The CDR3 coding sequence is TGTGCCAGCAGCGTAGTGGCAGGGGATGGCTACACCTTC.

The chain couples TRBV4-1 to TRBJ2-2; 12 nucleotides line up with TRBD2. The CDR3 is 18 amino acids. Looked up from germline, CDR1 is MGHRA and CDR2 is YSYEKL. Trimming removed 0 bases from V and 5 bases from J; junction bases left unmatched: 7. This CDR3 is CASSQDVTSGSLTGELFF. The CDR3 nucleotides read TGCGCCAGCAGCCAAGATGTGACTAGCGGGAGTCTTACCGGGGAGCTGTTTTTT.

The chain is built from TRBV6-1 and TRBJ2-7; D tentatively reads TRBD1 or TRBD2 (5 bases each). The germline V gene has CDR1 MNHNS and CDR2 SASEGT. V lost 6 bases and J lost 0, with 12 bases in between. The CDR3 runs to 14 residues. The CDR3, as DNA: TGTGCCAGCAGGGGGACGGCCTCCTCCTACGAGCAGTACTTC. It codes for CASRGTASSYEQYF.

The chain uses TRBV5-8 and TRBJ1-4; D is perhaps TRBD1 (6 bases). The germline V gene encodes CDR1 SGHTS and CDR2 YDEGEE. Deletions cut 4 bases from V and 5 bases from J, with 15 bases between. The CDR3 sequence is 15 residues long. DNA for the CDR3: TGTGCCAGCAGCGGGGATGGACAGAAAAATGAAAAACTGTTTTTT. Its protein product is CASSGDGQKNEKLFF.

The V gene is TRBV7-6, the J gene TRBJ2-2; D may be TRBD2 (7 bases). The CDR3 has 18 residues. Trimming removed 5 bases from V and 6 bases from J, with 25 bases in between. Per germline, CDR1 SGHVS and CDR2 FNYEAQ. CDR3 DNA: TGTGCCAGCAGCGTGGACAGAACTAGCGTAGGAGGTCCCGGGGAGCTGTTTTTT. Translation gives CASSVDRTSVGGPGELFF. Complete variable domain (other parts from reference TRBV7-6 and TRBJ2-2): GAGVSQSPRYKVTKRGQDVALRCDPISGHVSLYWYRQALGQGPEFLTYFNYEAQQDKSGLPNDRFSAERPEGSISTLTIQRTEQRDSAMYRCASSVDRTSVGGPGELFFGEGSRLTVL.

The J gene is TRBJ2-1, the V gene TRBV27, with D uncertain. The CDR3 runs 15 residues. Germline V gene data show CDR1 as MNHEY and CDR2 as SMNVEV (reference sequence). The germline V and J ends were trimmed by 0 bases and 2 bases, with 8 bases remaining between them. The CDR3 nucleotides are TGTGCCAGCAGTTTATCGCCTAGTACCTACAATGAGCAGTTCTTC. It codes for CASSLSPSTYNEQFF.

This chain links TRBV9 with TRBJ2-7; 11 bases are shared with TRBD1. J gave up 7 bases and V 3 bases, and 9 bases lay outside the gene matches. Germline CDR1 SGDLS, CDR2 YYNGEE. The CDR3 consists of 15 residues. CDR3 sequence: CASSAGGQGAEEQYF. CDR3 nucleotides: TGTGCCAGCAGCGCCGGAGGACAGGGGGCTGAGGAGCAGTACTTC.

The chain uses TRBV5-1 and TRBJ2-7, with TRBD1 matching over 9 bases. This CDR3 comprises 14 residues. Germline V gives CDR1 SGHRS, CDR2 YFSETQ. V was clipped by 2 bases and J by 6 bases; unmatched bases: 6. Here the CDR3 DNA reads TGCGCCAGCAGCTTAAAACAGGGGGCGTTCGAGCAGTACTTC. Its protein product is CASSLKQGAFEQYF.

V and J are TRBV7-8 and TRBJ1-2; no definite D call. Per germline, CDR1 SGHVS and CDR2 FQNEAQ. CDR3 length equals 16 residues. Trimming took 5 bases from V and 0 from J, leaving 16 bases between them. The CDR3 region has the DNA TGTGCCAGCAGCCCAGTAAGGATCCAAGCTAACTATGGCTACACCTTC. Its translation is CASSPVRIQANYGYTF. The full variable domain, with the rest looked up from reference TRBV7-8 and TRBJ1-2, is GAGVSQSPRYKVAKRGQDVALRCDPISGHVSLFWYQQALGQGPEFLTYFQNEAQLDKSGLPSDRFFAERPEGSVSTLKIQRTQQEDSAVYLCASSPVRIQANYGYTFGSGTRLTVV.

This clone was seen only once. The chain links TRBV5-6 to TRBJ2-4; 8 nucleotides agree with TRBD1. CDR1 SGHDT and CDR2 YYEEEE come from the germline V gene. Trimming removed 4 bases from V and 7 bases from J; junction bases left unmatched: 10. This CDR3 has 15 amino acids. CDR3 DNA: TGTGCCAGCAGCGCCTTCACCGGGACAGGTAACATTCAGTACTTC. This codes for CASSAFTGTGNIQYF.

J is TRBJ2-6 and V is TRBV9; 7 nucleotides match TRBD2. CDR1 SGDLS and CDR2 YYNGEE come from the germline V gene. The CDR3 runs to 18 residues. V was pared by 2 bases and J by 0 bases, with 8 bases of the junction left unmatched. CDR3 protein: CASSVASGSSSGANVLTF. Written as DNA, the CDR3 is TGTGCCAGCAGCGTCGCTAGCGGTTCCAGCTCTGGGGCCAACGTCCTGACTTTC. Complete variable domain (other parts from reference TRBV9 and TRBJ2-6): DSGVTQTPKHLITATGQRVTLRCSPRSGDLSVYWYQQSLDQGLQFLIQYYNGEERAKGNILERFSAQQFPDLHSELNLSSLELGDSALYFCASSVASGSSSGANVLTFGAGSRLTVL.

This clone has just a few counts. The chain uses TRBV19 and TRBJ1-5, with TRBD1 matching 12 bases. Per germline, CDR1 LNHDA and CDR2 SQIVND (reference sequence). J was trimmed by 6 bases and V by 7 bases; bases with no gene match: 1. The CDR3 is made up of 13 amino acids. CDR3 bases: TGTGCCAGTACGGGACAGGGGGCTCAGCCCCAGCATTTT. Its protein is CASTGQGAQPQHF. The variable domain in full, with the rest retrieved from reference TRBV19 and TRBJ1-5, is DGGITQSPKYLFRKEGQNVTLSCEQNLNHDAMYWYRQDPGQGLRLIYYSQIVNDFQKGDIAEGYSVSREKKESFPLTVTSAQKNPTAFYLCASTGQGAQPQHFGDGTRLSIL.

The CDR3 spells CASSESDRGLSLNTEAFF. CDR3 sequence (DNA): TGCGCCAGCAGTGAGTCGGACAGGGGCCTCTCATTGAACACTGAAGCTTTCTTT. The chain has TRBV10-2 and TRBJ1-1; 9 nucleotides agree with TRBD1. The CDR3 contains 18 residues. V shed 0 bases and J 0 bases; nucleotides not matched to a gene: 8. Germline loops: CDR1 WSHSY, CDR2 SAAADI.

CDR3 bases: TGCAGTGCGGACTCAACTGAAGCTTTCTTT. Its protein product is CSADSTEAFF. V gene TRBV20-1 combines with J gene TRBJ1-1, with unresolved D. The germline gives CDR1 DFQATT, CDR2 SNEGSKA (reference sequence). The V gene lost 6 bases and the J gene lost 5 bases, with 7 bases spanning the gap. This CDR3 has 10 amino acids.